The 11 T cell receptor beta chains below were found in one sample sequenced in a study of Graves' ophthalmopathy and Graves' hyperthyroidism. The authors amplified TCR beta CDR3 regions from RNA transcripts. An opening RT-PCR round employed HTBI primers and preceded a second-round multiplex PCR. Using its own MiXCR run on the multiplex PCR reads, TCRdb lists one record per CDR3 protein. The sample includes more than 1,000,000 distinct CDR3 sequences, about 35% of them seen just once. Sequenced material: peripheral blood or thyroid tissue (not recorded which). The origin of the receptors is an adult man with Graves' hyperthyroidism.

This clonotype was seen only a few times. The chain combines TRBV13 with TRBJ2-2; possibly TRBD1 for D (6 bases). Trimming removed 5 bases from V and 2 bases from J, with 12 bases in between. The CDR3 is 15 amino acids. Germline V gene lookup returns CDR1 PRHDT and CDR2 FYEKMQ (reference sequence). The CDR3 protein is CASSQDRENTGELFF. In DNA form, the CDR3 reads TGTGCCAGCAGCCAGGACAGAGAAAACACCGGGGAGCTGTTTTTT.

The gene calls are TRBV5-1 and TRBJ1-4; TRBD1 might be the D (6 bases). Germline assignment: CDR1 SGHRS and CDR2 YFSETQ. V lost 5 bases and J 4 bases, leaving 15 bases between the germline ends. The CDR3 runs 15 residues. CDR3 DNA sequence: TGCGCCAGCAGGGACAGCGCCCACCTTAATGAAAAACTGTTTTTT. Translation: CASRDSAHLNEKLFF.

This clonotype was observed a few times. The gene calls are TRBV6-5 and TRBJ1-4, with D unclear. Trimming cost V 7 bases and J 2 bases, with 8 bases left between them. The CDR3 covers 13 residues. CDR1 is MNHEY, CDR2 SVGAGI, per germline. The CDR3 loop is CASKGTTNEKLFF. For the CDR3, the DNA is TGTGCCAGCAAGGGAACCACTAATGAAAAACTGTTTTTT.

This clonotype was recorded at least ten times. The chain has TRBV10-3 and TRBJ2-7, with TRBD1 matching 9 bases. Per the germline V gene, CDR1 is ENHRY and CDR2 is SYGVKD. The CDR3 loop spans 14 amino acids. J lost 0 bases, V lost 6 bases, and 3 bases had no gene match. The CDR3 DNA reads as TGTGCCATCAGCGCGGGACAGGGCTCCTACGAGCAGTACTTC. This translates into CAISAGQGSYEQYF.

This clonotype was detected only a few times. V gene TRBV25-1 combines with J gene TRBJ1-2, with TRBD1 matching 7 bases. V dropped 4 bases and J dropped 5; count of bases not matched to a gene: 4. CDR3 length: 13 amino acids. CDR1 is MGHDK, CDR2 SYGVNS, per germline. The CDR3 is CASSGQGRYGYTF. The DNA for the CDR3 is TGTGCCAGCAGTGGACAGGGTCGATATGGCTACACCTTC.

Worth noting for this clonotype: A read error may account for a junction end that differs from germline. The CDR3 DNA reads as TGTGCCAGCAGCGTAGTATCGTCTGGAGGGGGGGGCACTCACTATGACTACACCTTC. Translation gives CASSVVSSGGGGTHYDYTF. The V gene is TRBV9, the J gene TRBJ1-2, with D perhaps matching TRBD1 (6 bases). Germline V gene data show CDR1 as SGDLS and CDR2 as YYNGEE. The CDR3 has 19 amino acids.

The chain uses TRBV20-1 and TRBJ1-5, with 8 bases identical to TRBD1. After removal of 6 bases from V and 7 bases from J, the junction contained 8 bases not matched to a gene. This CDR3 is built from 13 residues. Per germline, CDR1 DFQATT and CDR2 SNEGSKA (reference sequence). In DNA form, the CDR3 reads TGCAGTGCAGGAGAGACAGGGGACCAGCCCCAGCATTTT. Translation: CSAGETGDQPQHF.

A remark on this clonotype: With a much larger clone just one base away, this may be a read error. The rearrangement joins TRBV5-8 to TRBJ2-5; D may be TRBD2 (6 bases). Germline CDR1 reads SGHTS; CDR2 reads YDEGEE. The CDR3 is 14 residues long. DNA for the CDR3: TGTGCCAGCAGCTTGACGACTAGTTTCCAGACCCAGAACTTC. Residues: CASSLTTSFQTQNF.

This clonotype was counted ten times or more. The CDR3 sequence is CASSLQVPVNTEAFF. The CDR3 DNA follows: TGTGCCAGCAGCCTGCAGGTGCCGGTGAACACTGAAGCTTTCTTT. The chain is built from TRBV5-8 and TRBJ1-1; D is ambiguous. The CDR3 is made up of 15 amino acids. The V gene lost 4 bases and the J gene lost 0 bases, with 13 bases spanning the gap. Per germline, CDR1 SGHTS and CDR2 YDEGEE.

The rearrangement uses TRBV7-2 and TRBJ2-7, with 8 bases fitting TRBD1. The CDR3 loop spans 17 amino acids. Trimming took 5 bases from V and 3 from J; bases not matched to a gene: 15. The germline V gene encodes CDR1 SGHTA and CDR2 FQGNSA. CDR3 in DNA: TGTACCAGCAGCCCAGACGTCCCCGGACAGGGAAACTACGAGCAGTACTTC. Translating gives CTSSPDVPGQGNYEQYF. Based on the CDR3 plus reference TRBV7-2 and TRBJ2-7, the full variable domain is GAGVSQSPSNKVTEKGKDVELRCDPISGHTALYWYRQSLGQGLEFLIYFQGNSAPDKSGLPSDRFSAERTGGSVSTLTIQRTQQEDSAVYLCTSSPDVPGQGNYEQYFGPGTRLTVT.

The chain recombines TRBV2 with TRBJ1-1; tentative D call: TRBD1 (6 bases). CDR3 length equals 10 residues. The germline CDR1 and CDR2 sequences are SNHLY and FYNNEI. Trimming took off 9 bases at V and 9 bases at J, with 11 bases between the two ends. The CDR3 sequence is CASRTEQAFF. CDR3 bases: TGTGCCAGTCGGACAGAACAAGCTTTCTTT.